This T cell receptor (beta chain) appears in the sequencing data of a study of cytomegalovirus exposure and HLA in healthy donors. This clone came up a few times. The PCR used 60 Vbeta and 13 Jbeta primers. Repertoires were generated with immunoSEQ multiplex PCR, while TCRdb's copy carries only in-frame clones and drops some. The sample has around 160,000 clones; around 78% are singletons. Sequenced input: PBMCs. The clonotype originates from a woman aged 18-30 years in good health and CMV-seronegative.

CDR3 amino acids: CAISLGLAGGRGEQFF. The CDR3 nucleotides are TGTGCCATCAGTCTGGGACTAGCGGGAGGCAGAGGTGAGCAGTTCTTC. The chain links TRBV10-3 to TRBJ2-1; 15 positions agree with TRBD2. This CDR3 has 16 amino acids. The germline CDR1 and CDR2 sequences are ENHRY and SYGVKD. J gave up 9 bases and V 5 bases, and 8 bases lay outside the gene matches.